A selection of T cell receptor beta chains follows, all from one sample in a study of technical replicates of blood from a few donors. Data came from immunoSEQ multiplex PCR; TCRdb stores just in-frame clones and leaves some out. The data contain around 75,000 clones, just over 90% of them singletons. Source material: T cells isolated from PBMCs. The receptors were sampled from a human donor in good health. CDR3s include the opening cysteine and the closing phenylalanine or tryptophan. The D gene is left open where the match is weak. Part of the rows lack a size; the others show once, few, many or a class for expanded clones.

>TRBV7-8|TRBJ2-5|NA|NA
TGTGCCAGCAGCTTAGACCGAGGGTCCCAGTACTTC
CASSLDRGSQYF
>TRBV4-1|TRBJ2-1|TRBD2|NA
TGCGCCAGCAGCCAAGAAAGGCTCGGGAGGTACAATGAGCAGTTCTTC
CASSQERLGRYNEQFF
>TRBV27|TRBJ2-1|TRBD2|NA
TGTGCCAGCAGTTTATGGACTAGCGGGAGTCCTATCAATGAGCAGTTCTTC
CASSLWTSGSPINEQFF
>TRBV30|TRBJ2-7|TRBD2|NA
TGTGCCTGGAGTCCCTTAGCGGGGGGACCCTACGAGCAGTACTTC
CAWSPLAGGPYEQYF
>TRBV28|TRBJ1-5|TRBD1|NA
TGTGCCAGCAGTCCCCCCGACAGGGTCGAGCCCCAGCATTTT
CASSPPDRVEPQHF
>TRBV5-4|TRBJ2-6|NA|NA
TGTGCCAGCAGCTTGCGCCGGTACGCGACAGGAAGCTCTGGGGCCAACGTCCTGACTTTC
CASSLRRYATGSSGANVLTF
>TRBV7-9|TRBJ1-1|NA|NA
TGTGCCAGCAGCTTTAGCTGGCAGGGTAACACTGAAGCTTTCTTT
CASSFSWQGNTEAFF
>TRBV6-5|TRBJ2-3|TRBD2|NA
TGTGCCAGCAGCCCAGCCGGGGGGTTTGGCAATACGCAGTATTTT
CASSPAGGFGNTQYF
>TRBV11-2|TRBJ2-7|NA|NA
TGTGCCAGCAGCTCAGGACCCTGGGGGGAATTATACGAGCAGTACTTC
CASSSGPWGELYEQYF
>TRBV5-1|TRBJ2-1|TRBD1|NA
TGCGCCAGCAGCTTGGAGGGGGCGGCCTACAATGAGCAGTTCTTC
CASSLEGAAYNEQFF
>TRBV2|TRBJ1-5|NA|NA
TGTGCCAGTTTGAGAAACAGGGAGGGTCAGCCCCAGCATTTT
CASLRNREGQPQHF
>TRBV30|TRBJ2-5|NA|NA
TGTGCCTGGAGTTATAATCAAGAGACCCAGTACTTC
CAWSYNQETQYF
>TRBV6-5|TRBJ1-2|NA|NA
TGTGCCACTGTCTTCAGCCCAGGGACTAACTATGGCTACACCTTC
CATVFSPGTNYGYTF
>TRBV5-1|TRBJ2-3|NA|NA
TGCGCCAGCAGCTTGTTGTTTCTAGCGAGCACAGATACGCAGTATTTT
CASSLLFLASTDTQYF
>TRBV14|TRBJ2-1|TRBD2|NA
TGTGCCAGCAGCCAAGAAGCTAGCGGGAGGGCCTGGGGAAATGAGCAGTTCTTC
CASSQEASGRAWGNEQFF
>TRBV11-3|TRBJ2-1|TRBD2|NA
TGTGCCAGCCCACCCGGACTAGCGGGGGGGCCGGTTGAGCAGTTCTTC
CASPPGLAGGPVEQFF
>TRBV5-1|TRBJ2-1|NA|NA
TGCGCCAGCTCCCCCTCAGGGGGGCAGTACAATGAGCAGTTCTTC
CASSPSGGQYNEQFF
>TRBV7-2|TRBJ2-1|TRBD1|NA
TGTGCCACCGAGGAGGGGACAGGGTGGATCGATGAGCAGTTCTTC
CATEEGTGWIDEQFF
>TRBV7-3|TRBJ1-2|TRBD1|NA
TGTGCCAGCAGCTTAACGGGGACAGGGGGCTATGGCTACACCTTC
CASSLTGTGGYGYTF
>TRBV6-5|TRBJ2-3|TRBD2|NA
TGTGCCAGCAGTTACTCGCGCGGGGGGGCGGCAGATACGCAGTATTTT
CASSYSRGGAADTQYF
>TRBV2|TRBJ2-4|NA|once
TGTGCCAGCAGTGAATTGGTAGCGCTAGCCAAAAACATTCAGTACTTC
CASSELVALAKNIQYF
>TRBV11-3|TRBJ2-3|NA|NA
TGTGCCAGCAGCTTAGGGCCGGAGGACCCAGGCCTTATTTTT
CASSLGPEDPGLIF
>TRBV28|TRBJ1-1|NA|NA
TGTGCCAGCAGATACCTCAGGAACACTGAAGCTTTCTTT
CASRYLRNTEAFF
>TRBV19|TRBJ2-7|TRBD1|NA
TGTGCCAGTAGTAACCCGGGACAGGTAAACGAGCAGTACTTC
CASSNPGQVNEQYF
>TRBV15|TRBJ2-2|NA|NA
TGTGCCACCAGCAGAGATAACGACAGGGCGCCGGACTACCTAATCCTATCGAACACCGGGGAGCTGTTTTTT
CATSRDNDRAPDYLILSNTGELFF
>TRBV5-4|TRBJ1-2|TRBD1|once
TGTGCCAGCAGCTTGTACAACAGGGGAGGCGACTATGGCTACACCTTC
CASSLYNRGGDYGYTF
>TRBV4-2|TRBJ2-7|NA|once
TGTGCCAGCAGCCAAGTGAGTTCTGGAGCGGGTTCAACCTACGAGCAGTACTTC
CASSQVSSGAGSTYEQYF
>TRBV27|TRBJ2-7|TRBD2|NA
TGTGCCAGCAGTAGACCGGGACTAGCGGGAGGCGAGCAGTACTTC
CASSRPGLAGGEQYF
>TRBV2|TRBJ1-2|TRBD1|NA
TGTGCCAGCAGGGCAGGACAGGGTTCCAACTATGGCTACACCTTC
CASRAGQGSNYGYTF
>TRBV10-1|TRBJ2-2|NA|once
TGCGCCAGCAGTGAGTTCGTTAATGGGGAGCTGTTTTTT
CASSEFVNGELFF
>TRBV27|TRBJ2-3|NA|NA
TGTGCCAGCAGTTTAGTGGCTAGCACAGATACGCAGTATTTT
CASSLVASTDTQYF
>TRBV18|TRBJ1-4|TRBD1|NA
TGTGCCAGCTCACCACCGGGGACAGCTAATGAAAAACTGTTTTTT
CASSPPGTANEKLFF
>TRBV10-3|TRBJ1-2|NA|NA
TGTGCCATCAGTGAGTCGATAGTCTATGGCTACACCTTC
CAISESIVYGYTF